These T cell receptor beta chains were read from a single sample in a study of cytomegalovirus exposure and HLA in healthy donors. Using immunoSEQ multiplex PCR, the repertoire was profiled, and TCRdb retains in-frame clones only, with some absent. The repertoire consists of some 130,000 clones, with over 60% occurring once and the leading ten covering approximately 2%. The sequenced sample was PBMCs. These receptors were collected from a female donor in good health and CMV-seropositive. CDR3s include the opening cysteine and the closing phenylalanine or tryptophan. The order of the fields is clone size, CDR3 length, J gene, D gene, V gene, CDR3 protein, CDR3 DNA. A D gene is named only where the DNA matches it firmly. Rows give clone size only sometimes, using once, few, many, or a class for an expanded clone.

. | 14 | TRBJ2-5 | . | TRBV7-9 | CASSSGREKETQYF | TGTGCCAGCAGCTCCGGCAGGGAAAAAGAGACCCAGTACTTC
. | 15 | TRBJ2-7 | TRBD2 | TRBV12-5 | CASGSPGGKTYEQYF | TGTGCTAGTGGTTCCCCGGGAGGTAAAACCTACGAGCAGTACTTC
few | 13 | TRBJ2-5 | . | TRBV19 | CASSGMDCETQYF | TGTGCCAGTAGTGGAATGGACTGTGAGACCCAGTACTTC
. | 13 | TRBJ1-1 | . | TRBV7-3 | CASSRRSGTEAFF | TGTGCCAGCAGCCGTCGGTCGGGGACTGAAGCTTTCTTT
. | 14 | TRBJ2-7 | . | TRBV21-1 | CASRTGTSVYEQYF | TGTGCCAGCAGGACCGGGACTAGCGTATACGAGCAGTACTTC
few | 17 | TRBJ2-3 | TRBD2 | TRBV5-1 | CASNIGTSGRVADTQYF | TGCGCCAGCAATATCGGGACTAGCGGGAGAGTTGCGGATACGCAGTATTTT
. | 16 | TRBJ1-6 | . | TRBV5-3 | CARSLSQGRNNSPLHF | TGTGCCAGAAGCTTGAGTCAGGGGAGAAATAATTCACCCCTCCACTTT
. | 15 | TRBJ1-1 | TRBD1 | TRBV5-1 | CASSPRTGGVTEAFF | TGCGCCAGCAGCCCAAGGACAGGGGGAGTCACTGAAGCTTTCTTT
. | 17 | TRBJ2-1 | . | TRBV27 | CASSTPTSSYSYNEQFF | TGTGCCAGCAGTACGCCGACTAGTTCCTACTCCTACAATGAGCAGTTCTTC
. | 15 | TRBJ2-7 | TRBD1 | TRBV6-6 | CASSYGTGVSYEQYF | TGTGCCAGCAGTTACGGGACAGGGGTCTCCTACGAGCAGTACTTC
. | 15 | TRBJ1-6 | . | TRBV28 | CASRQGVSYNSPLHF | TGTGCCAGCAGACAAGGGGTATCCTATAATTCACCCCTCCACTTT
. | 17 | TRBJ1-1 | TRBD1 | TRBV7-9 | CASSLGQGAYLNTEAFF | TGTGCCAGCAGCCTAGGACAGGGGGCCTACTTGAACACTGAAGCTTTCTTT
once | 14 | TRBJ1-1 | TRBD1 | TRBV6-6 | CASTGQGLNTEAFF | TGTGCCAGCACCGGACAGGGGCTGAACACTGAAGCTTTCTTT
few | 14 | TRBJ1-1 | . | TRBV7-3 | CASSLRGAGTEAFF | TGTGCCAGCAGCTTACGGGGGGCGGGCACTGAAGCTTTCTTT
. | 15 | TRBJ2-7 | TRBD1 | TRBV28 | CASSTPGQGGDEQYF | TGTGCCAGCAGTACCCCGGGACAGGGGGGCGACGAGCAGTACTTC
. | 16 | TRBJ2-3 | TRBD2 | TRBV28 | CASSGGLAGNTDTQYF | TGTGCCAGCAGTGGGGGACTAGCGGGGAACACAGATACGCAGTATTTT
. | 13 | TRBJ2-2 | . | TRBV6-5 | CASSYEDSGELFF | TGTGCCAGCAGTTACGAGGATTCGGGGGAGCTGTTTTTT
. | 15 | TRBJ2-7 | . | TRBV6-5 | CASGPAPVLSYEQYF | TGTGCCAGCGGGCCCGCGCCCGTGCTCTCCTACGAGCAGTACTTC
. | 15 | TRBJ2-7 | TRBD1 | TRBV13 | CASSLASGGRYEQYF | TGTGCCAGCAGCTTAGCGTCAGGGGGTAGGTACGAGCAGTACTTC
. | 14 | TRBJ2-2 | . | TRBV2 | CASSWDFSTGELFF | TGTGCCAGCAGTTGGGACTTTTCCACCGGGGAGCTGTTTTTT
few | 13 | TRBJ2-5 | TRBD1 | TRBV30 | CAQTGGAEETQYF | TGTGCCCAGACAGGGGGCGCGGAAGAGACCCAGTACTTC
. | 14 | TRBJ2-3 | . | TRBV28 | CASMSQGSTDTQYF | TGTGCCAGCATGTCACAGGGTAGCACAGATACGCAGTATTTT
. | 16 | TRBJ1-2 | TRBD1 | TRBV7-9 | CSSSYLGQARGYGYTF | TGTTCCAGCAGCTACCTGGGACAGGCTAGGGGCTATGGCTACACCTTC
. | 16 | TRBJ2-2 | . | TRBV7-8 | CASSLRGAPNTGELFF | TGTGCCAGCAGCTTACGGGGGGCCCCGAACACCGGGGAGCTGTTTTTT
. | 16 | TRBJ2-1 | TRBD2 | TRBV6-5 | CASSSDERGGANEQFF | TGTGCCAGCAGTTCCGACGAGCGGGGGGGCGCGAATGAGCAGTTCTTC
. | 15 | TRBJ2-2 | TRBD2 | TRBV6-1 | CASSTAGANTGELFF | TGTGCCAGCAGCACGGCGGGAGCGAACACCGGGGAGCTGTTTTTT
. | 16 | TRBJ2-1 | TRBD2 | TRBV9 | CASSVQGLAGNNEQFF | TGTGCCAGCAGCGTCCAGGGACTAGCGGGGAACAATGAGCAGTTCTTC
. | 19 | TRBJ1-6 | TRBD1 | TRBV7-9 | CASSLVAGGQGKYNSPLHF | TGTGCCAGCAGCTTAGTGGCAGGAGGACAGGGCAAATATAATTCACCCCTCCACTTT
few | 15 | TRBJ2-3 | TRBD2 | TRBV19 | CASTLAGGPADTQYF | TGTGCCAGTACTCTAGCGGGAGGGCCAGCAGATACGCAGTATTTT
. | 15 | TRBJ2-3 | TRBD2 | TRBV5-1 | CASSSTSGSTDTQYF | TGCGCCAGCAGCTCGACTAGCGGGAGCACAGATACGCAGTATTTT
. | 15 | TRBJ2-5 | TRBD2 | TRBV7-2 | CASSPEAAGGWAQYF | TGTGCCAGCAGCCCAGAGGCAGCGGGGGGGTGGGCCCAGTACTTC
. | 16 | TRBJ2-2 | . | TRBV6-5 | CASSYSWQENTGELFF | TGTGCCAGCAGTTACTCATGGCAGGAGAACACCGGGGAGCTGTTTTTT
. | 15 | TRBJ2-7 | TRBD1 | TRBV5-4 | CASSLPGGRGREQYF | TGTGCCAGCAGCTTGCCAGGGGGCAGGGGTCGAGAGCAGTACTTC
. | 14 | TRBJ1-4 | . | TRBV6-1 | CASSVMVSGEKLFF | TGTGCCAGCAGTGTAATGGTTTCGGGTGAAAAACTATTTTTT
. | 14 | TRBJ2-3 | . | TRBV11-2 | CASSLGRSTDTQYF | TGTGCCAGCAGCTTAGGGAGAAGCACAGATACGCAGTATTTT
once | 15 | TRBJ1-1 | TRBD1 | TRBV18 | CASSPGHRGNTEAFF | TGTGCCAGCTCACCAGGTCACAGGGGGAACACTGAAGCTTTCTTT
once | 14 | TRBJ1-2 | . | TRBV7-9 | CASSLAATNYGYTF | TGTGCCAGCAGCTTAGCGGCCACTAACTATGGCTACACCTTC
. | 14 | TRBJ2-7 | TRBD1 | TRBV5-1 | CASSPTTGAYEQYF | TGCGCCAGCAGCCCTACGACAGGGGCCTACGAGCAGTACTTC
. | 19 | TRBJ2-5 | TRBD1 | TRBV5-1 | CASSFAPGQGLNLQETQYF | TGCGCCAGCAGCTTTGCTCCGGGACAGGGCCTTAACCTACAAGAGACCCAGTACTTC
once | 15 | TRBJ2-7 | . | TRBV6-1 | CASSSVRDVTYEQYF | TGTGCCAGCAGTTCGGTGCGGGACGTAACCTACGAGCAGTACTTC
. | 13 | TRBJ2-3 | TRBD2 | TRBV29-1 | CSVEGLAGVTQYF | TGCAGCGTTGAGGGTCTAGCGGGAGTTACGCAGTATTTT
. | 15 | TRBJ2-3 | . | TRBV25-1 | CASTIGGGSTDTQYF | TGTGCCAGCACTATTGGTGGGGGGAGCACAGATACGCAGTATTTT
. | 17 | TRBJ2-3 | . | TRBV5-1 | CASSWTPRGTSTDTQYF | TGCGCCAGCAGCTGGACACCCAGAGGGACTAGCACAGATACGCAGTATTTT
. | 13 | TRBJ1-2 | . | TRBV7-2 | CASSPTGDYGYTF | TGTGCCAGCAGCCCGACAGGTGACTATGGCTACACCTTC
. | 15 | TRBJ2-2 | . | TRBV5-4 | CASSLAAGGTGELFF | TGTGCCAGCAGCTTGGCAGCGGGTGGGACCGGGGAGCTGTTTTTT
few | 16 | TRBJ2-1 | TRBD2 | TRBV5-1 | CASSGGGLAGSNEQFF | TGCGCCAGCAGCGGAGGGGGACTAGCGGGTTCCAATGAGCAGTTCTTC
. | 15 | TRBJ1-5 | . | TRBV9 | CASSVYCYSNQPQHF | TGTGCCAGCAGCGTTTACTGTTATAGCAATCAGCCCCAGCATTTT
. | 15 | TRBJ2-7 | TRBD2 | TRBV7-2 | CASLLGSGTSYEQYF | TGTGCCAGCCTCTTAGGGAGCGGGACCTCCTACGAGCAGTACTTC
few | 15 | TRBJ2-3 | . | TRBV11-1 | CASSFSGDRTDTQYF | TGTGCCAGCAGCTTCTCGGGGGACCGCACAGATACGCAGTATTTT
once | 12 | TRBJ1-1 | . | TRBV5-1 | CASSNRNTEAFF | TGCGCCAGCAGCAACAGGAACACTGAAGCTTTCTTT
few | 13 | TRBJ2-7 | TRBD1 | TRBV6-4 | CASRGQGPTEQYF | TGTGCCAGCAGGGGACAGGGGCCGACTGAGCAGTACTTC